The source of this T cell receptor beta chain is a study of blood T cell repertoires in COVID-19. Study as a whole: The United States, Italy and Spain supplied acute and convalescent COVID-19 samples. The analysed material was cDNA or gDNA that came from T cells, B-cell-depleted T cells, or PBMCs.

Libraries were prepared by immunoSEQ multiplex PCR; TCRdb keeps only in-frame clonotypes and omits some of them. The sample lists around 300,000 clones; 88% were seen once. CDR3 size: 17 residues. Germline CDR1 is MDHEN and CDR2 is SYDVKM. Trimming took 2 bases from V and 5 from J, leaving 19 bases between them. Participant reports of clinical history set cohort assignment. Either two negative PCRs, clearance, or symptom resolution qualified Cohort 3 donors as recovered. This sequence was found in a woman aged 50 to 60 who had recovered from COVID-19. The chain carries TRBV28 and TRBJ1-5; D possibly corresponds to TRBD1 (6 bases). The sequenced material came from PBMCs or T cells enriched from blood (not recorded which). The CDR3 nucleotides are TGTGCCAGCAGTTTAAATGGCGGGGGGCTGTATCATCAGCCCCAGCATTTT. Its protein product is CASSLNGGGLYHQPQHF.